There are a few counts of the clone carrying this T cell receptor beta chain. The antigen remains unidentified. Germline V gene data show CDR1 as DFQATT and CDR2 as SNEGSKA (reference sequence). The CDR3 extends over 15 amino acids. With 7 bases removed from V and 0 bases from J, the gap between germline ends came to 13 bases. The data belong to a study of blood T cells in healthy people across ages. Points from the study as a whole: Changes seen in expanded clonotypes were possibly confounded by donor CMV status left unknown. When set beside aged donors, long-lived donors presented more naive CD4+ cells and higher diversity. A conclusive naive versus antigen-experienced comparison was prevented by the unsorted PBMCs.

Each individual donor underwent a draw of ten milliliters of peripheral blood. A J-beta primer mix and a sample-barcoded 5' primer were used in a second PCR of about 7 to 12 cycles. Using its own MiXCR run on the 5' RACE reads, TCRdb lists one record per CDR3 protein. Of about 1,500,000 distinct CDR3 sequences in the sample, 25% to 30% were seen once. The sequenced sample consisted of blood. J is TRBJ1-6 and V is TRBV20-1, with a tentative D call TRBD1 (6 bases). The source of this sequence is a woman in her thirties in good health. CDR3 sequence (DNA): TGCAGTGTTTTCGACAGGAGCTCCTATAATTCACCCCTCCACTTT. Translating gives CSVFDRSSYNSPLHF.